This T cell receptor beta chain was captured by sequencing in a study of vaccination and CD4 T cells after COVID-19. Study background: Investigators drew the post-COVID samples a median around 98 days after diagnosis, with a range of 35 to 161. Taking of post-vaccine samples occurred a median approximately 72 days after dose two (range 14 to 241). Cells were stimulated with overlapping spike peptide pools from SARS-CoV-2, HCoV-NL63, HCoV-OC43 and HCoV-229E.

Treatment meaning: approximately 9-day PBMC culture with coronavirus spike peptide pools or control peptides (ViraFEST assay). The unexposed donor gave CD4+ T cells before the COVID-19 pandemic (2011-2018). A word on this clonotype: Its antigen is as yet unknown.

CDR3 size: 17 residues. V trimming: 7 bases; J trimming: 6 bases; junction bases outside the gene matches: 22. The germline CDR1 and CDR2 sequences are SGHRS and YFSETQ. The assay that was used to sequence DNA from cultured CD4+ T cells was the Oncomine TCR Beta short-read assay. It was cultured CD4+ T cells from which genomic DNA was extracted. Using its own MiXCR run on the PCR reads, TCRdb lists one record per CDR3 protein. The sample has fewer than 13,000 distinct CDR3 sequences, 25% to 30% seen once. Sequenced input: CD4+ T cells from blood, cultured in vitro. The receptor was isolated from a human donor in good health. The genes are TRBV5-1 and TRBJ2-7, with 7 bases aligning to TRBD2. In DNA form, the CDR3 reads TGCGCCAGCCGCCAATCCCAGCGGGACCGGGGGTTCGGCGAGCAGTACTTC. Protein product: CASRQSQRDRGFGEQYF. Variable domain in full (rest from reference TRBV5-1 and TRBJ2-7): KAGVTQTPRYLIKTRGQQVTLSCSPISGHRSVSWYQQTPGQGLQFLFEYFSETQRNKGNFPGRFSGRQFSNSRSEMNVSTLELGDSALYLCASRQSQRDRGFGEQYFGPGTRLTVT.